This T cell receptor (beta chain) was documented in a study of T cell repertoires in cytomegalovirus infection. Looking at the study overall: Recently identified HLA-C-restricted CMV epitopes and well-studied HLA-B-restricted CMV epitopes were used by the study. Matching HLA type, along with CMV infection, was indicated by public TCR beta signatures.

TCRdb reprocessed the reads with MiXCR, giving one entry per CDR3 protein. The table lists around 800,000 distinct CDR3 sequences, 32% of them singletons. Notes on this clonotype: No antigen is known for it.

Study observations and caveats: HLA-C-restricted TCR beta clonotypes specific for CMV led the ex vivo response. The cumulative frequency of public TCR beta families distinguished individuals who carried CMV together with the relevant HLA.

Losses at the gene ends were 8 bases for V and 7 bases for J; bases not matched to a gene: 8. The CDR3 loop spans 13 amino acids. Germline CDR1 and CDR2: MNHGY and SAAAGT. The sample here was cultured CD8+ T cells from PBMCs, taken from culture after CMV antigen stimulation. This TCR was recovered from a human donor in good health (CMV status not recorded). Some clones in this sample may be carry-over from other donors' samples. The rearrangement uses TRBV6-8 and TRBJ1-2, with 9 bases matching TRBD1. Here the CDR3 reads CASGSNRGLGYTF. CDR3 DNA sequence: TGTGCCAGCGGCTCGAACAGGGGGCTTGGCTACACCTTC.